This record covers a single TCR beta chain. The antigen is not known. Primers used in a second PCR of roughly 6 to 11 cycles were a sample-barcoded 5' primer and a J-beta primer mix. MiXCR was run by TCRdb on the 5' RACE reads, yielding one entry per CDR3 protein. In the table there are some 900,000 distinct CDR3 sequences, about 48% of which are singletons. Germline lookup yields CDR1 SQVTM and CDR2 ANQGSEA. The CDR3 is 18 amino acids. The ends lost 3 bases at V and 1 base at J; junction bases unmatched: 10. The data originate from a study of blood T cells in healthy people across ages. Points from the study as a whole: Shifts in expanded clonotypes may have been confounded by donor CMV status, which was unknown.

The specimen was blood. The clonotype originates from a man aged 25-45 years in good health. V and J are TRBV29-1 and TRBJ2-3; 13 positions agree with TRBD2. The CDR3 nucleotides read TGCAGCGTTGATCCTCCGGGACTAGCGGGGACTGGCACAGATACGCAGTATTTT. Residues: CSVDPPGLAGTGTDTQYF.